The 18 T cell receptor beta chains presented below share a single source sample, sequenced in a study of T cells in Graves' hyperthyroidism and ophthalmopathy. Amplified regions were TCR beta CDR3 sequences from RNA transcripts. Initially, a first-round RT-PCR of the TCR CDR3 employed the HTBI primer set. TCRdb re-called the multiplex PCR reads through MiXCR, storing one row per CDR3 protein. The sample carries fewer than 600,000 distinct CDR3 sequences, 14% recorded once. Sequences were obtained from blood. Receptors originate from a woman in her 40s with Graves' hyperthyroidism.

This clonotype was seen a few times. V gene TRBV2 combines with J gene TRBJ1-6; D possibly corresponds to TRBD1 (5 bases). Germline V gene sequence: CDR1 SNHLY, CDR2 FYNNEI. This CDR3 has 15 residues. The ends were cut back, 3 bases at V and 7 bases at J, with 13 bases in the middle. CDR3 coding DNA: TGTGCCAGCAGTGATTCAGGGCTAATGAATTCACCCCTCCACTTT. It yields the protein CASSDSGLMNSPLHF.

The chain combines TRBV6-1 with TRBJ1-5; D is unresolved. The V end lost 2 bases, the J end lost 3 bases, and 8 bases lay between the germline ends. Germline lookup yields CDR1 MNHNS and CDR2 SASEGT. CDR3 length: 14 amino acids. The DNA of the CDR3 is TGTGCCAGCAGTGAATCAGGTATCAATCAGCCCCAGCATTTT. This codes for CASSESGINQPQHF.

This clonotype was observed many times. The J gene is TRBJ1-2, the V gene TRBV2; 9 nucleotides align to TRBD1. V lost 4 bases to trimming and J lost 7 bases; unmatched junction nucleotides: 10. Per the germline V gene, CDR1 is SNHLY and CDR2 is FYNNEI. This CDR3 has 15 amino acids. CDR3 sequence reads: CASSASGTGHGGYTF. Written as DNA, the CDR3 is TGTGCCAGCAGTGCATCCGGGACAGGGCACGGTGGCTACACCTTC.

The V gene is TRBV7-2, the J gene TRBJ1-2, with a tentative D call TRBD1 (5 bases). Looked up from germline, CDR1 is SGHTA and CDR2 is FQGNSA. V lost 3 bases, J lost 5 bases, and 10 bases lay in between. The CDR3 is made up of 13 amino acids. The CDR3 region is CASSLGVGYGYTF. The CDR3 DNA sequence: TGTGCCAGCAGCTTGGGGGTGGGATATGGCTACACCTTC.

This clonotype came up a few times. The chain recombines TRBV20-1 with TRBJ1-2; tentative D call: TRBD1 (6 bases). The germline V gene has CDR1 DFQATT and CDR2 SNEGSKA (reference sequence). V lost 0 bases to trimming and J lost 4 bases, with 12 bases between them. The CDR3 is made up of 14 amino acids. CDR3: CSARDRDKSYGYTF. The CDR3 coding sequence is TGCAGTGCTAGAGATAGGGACAAGTCCTATGGCTACACCTTC.

This clonotype occurred a few times. The chain employs TRBV28 and TRBJ1-5; D call uncertain. Germline CDR1 MDHEN, CDR2 SYDVKM. Trimming removed 7 bases at V and 2 bases at J, with 6 bases between. The CDR3 loop spans 12 amino acids. The CDR3: CASKDGNQPQHF. In nucleotides, the CDR3 is TGTGCCAGCAAGGATGGCAATCAGCCCCAGCATTTT.

This clonotype was observed a few times. The V gene is TRBV11-2, the J gene TRBJ1-1; TRBD1 might be the D (5 bases). In germline, CDR1 is SGHAT, CDR2 FQNNGV. The V end lost 6 bases, the J end lost 1 base, and 12 bases lay between the germline ends. The CDR3 sequence is 14 residues long. CDR3 amino acids: CASRPGRWNTEAFF. CDR3 DNA sequence: TGTGCCAGCAGACCAGGGAGGTGGAACACTGAAGCTTTCTTT.

Concerning this clonotype: A much larger clone differs by one base, so this may be a read error. The chain employs TRBV5-5 and TRBJ2-1; 12 bases map to TRBD2. The V segment lost 6 bases and the J segment 3 bases; nucleotides outside the gene matches: 7. Per germline, CDR1 SGHKS and CDR2 YYEKEE (reference sequence). The CDR3 length is 16 residues. In DNA, the CDR3 is TGTGCCAGCAACAAGCCGACTAGCGGGAGCTACAATGAGCAGTTCTTC. This codes for CASNKPTSGSYNEQFF.

This clonotype was observed at least ten times. The chain is built from TRBV30 and TRBJ2-7; the D gene is possibly TRBD1 (5 bases). This CDR3 contains 12 residues. CDR1 and CDR2 from the germline V gene are GTSNPN and SVGIG (reference sequence). V was shortened by 3 bases and J by 8 bases, with 14 bases between the two germline ends. CDR3 sequence reads: CAWRDNTRQQYF. In DNA form, the CDR3 reads TGTGCCTGGAGGGACAATACCCGTCAGCAGTACTTC. Full variable domain (remainder filled in from reference TRBV30 and TRBJ2-7): SQTIHQWPATLVQPVGSPLSLECTVEGTSNPNLYWYRQAAGRGLQLLFYSVGIGQISSEVPQNLSASRPQDRQFILSSKKLLLSDSGFYLCAWRDNTRQQYFGPGTRLTVT.

Remarks on this clonotype: A much larger clone is a single base away; this may be a read error. The chain is built from TRBV3-1 and TRBJ2-3; tentatively, D is TRBD1 or TRBD2 (6 bases each). The CDR3 spans 14 residues. Germline V gene data show CDR1 as LGHDT and CDR2 as YNNKEL (reference sequence). The CDR3 DNA is TGTGCCAGCGGCCAAGTTGGGGGGCCAGATACGCAGTATTTT. It translates to CASGQVGGPDTQYF.

This rearrangement joins TRBV6-2 or TRBV6-3 to TRBJ2-7; D possibly uses TRBD1 or TRBD2 (5 bases each). V lost 2 bases and J lost 2, with 19 bases in between. The CDR3 runs 17 residues. Germline lookup yields CDR1 MNHEY and CDR2 SVGEGT. The CDR3 loop reads CASSYTRDLLNPYEQYF. For the CDR3, the DNA is TGTGCCAGCAGTTACACAAGGGACCTGCTTAACCCCTACGAGCAGTACTTC.

In this sample, this clonotype turned up many times. The rearrangement joins TRBV15 to TRBJ1-2; D call uncertain. The CDR3 runs to 14 residues. V lost 0 bases and J lost 5, with 10 bases in between. From germline, CDR1 is LNHNV and CDR2 YYDKDF (reference sequence). The CDR3: CATSRDRQAYGYTF. In DNA, the CDR3 is TGTGCCACCAGCAGAGACAGGCAAGCTTATGGCTACACCTTC.

This clonotype appeared a few times. The chain has TRBV29-1 and TRBJ2-7, with D unclear. Germline V gene lookup returns CDR1 SQVTM and CDR2 ANQGSEA. The CDR3 is made up of 11 amino acids. The V gene lost 4 bases and the J gene lost 6 bases, with 10 bases spanning the gap. CDR3 DNA: TGCAGCGTTGTTTGGTATTCCGAGCAGTACTTC. As protein: CSVVWYSEQYF.

Ten or more counts support this clonotype. This sequence joins TRBV6-4 and TRBJ2-5; a weak D match, TRBD2 (5 bases). Germline V gene lookup returns CDR1 MRHNA and CDR2 SNTAGT. The CDR3 has 14 amino acids. The germline V and J ends were trimmed by 5 bases and 3 bases, with 13 bases remaining between them. The DNA of the CDR3 is TGTGCCAGCAGTCCCAGCGGAGTGGAAGAGACCCAGTACTTC. Encoded protein: CASSPSGVEETQYF.

The rearrangement joins TRBV4-2 to TRBJ2-1; no definite D call. V was cut by 0 bases and J by 8 bases, with 8 bases left in between. The CDR3 has 13 amino acids. CDR1 is LGHNA, CDR2 YNFKEQ, per germline. The CDR3 sequence: CASSQELFHEQFF. DNA of the CDR3: TGTGCCAGCAGCCAAGAACTCTTCCATGAGCAGTTCTTC.

The rearrangement uses TRBV29-1 and TRBJ2-1, with D unclear. The germline V gene has CDR1 SQVTM and CDR2 ANQGSEA. The CDR3 totals 11 residues. Trimming removed 1 base from V and 15 bases from J, with 13 bases in between. The CDR3 DNA sequence: TGCAGCGTTGAAGTTACTGGGGTACCGTTCTTC. This gives the protein CSVEVTGVPFF.

This clonotype was observed many times. The genes are TRBV18 and TRBJ2-1; D possibly corresponds to TRBD2 (6 bases). Germline loops: CDR1 KGHSH, CDR2 LQKENI. The CDR3 has 16 residues. Trimming pared 4 bases from V and 0 bases from J, leaving 13 bases between. Here the CDR3 reads CASSRPGDSSYNEQFF. For the CDR3, the DNA is TGTGCCAGCTCACGACCTGGGGACTCCTCCTACAATGAGCAGTTCTTC. Full variable domain (missing parts from reference TRBV18 and TRBJ2-1): NAGVMQNPRHLVRRRGQEARLRCSPMKGHSHVYWYRQLPEEGLKFMVYLQKENIIDESGMPKERFSAEFPKEGPSILRIQQVVRGDSAAYFCASSRPGDSSYNEQFFGPGTRLTVL.

This clonotype has only a few counts. The chain couples TRBV19 to TRBJ2-3; 8 bases match TRBD2. Germline CDR1 and CDR2: LNHDA and SQIVND (reference sequence). The V segment lost 6 bases and the J segment 3 bases; nucleotides outside the gene matches: 8. The CDR3 runs to 15 residues. Here the CDR3 reads CASRPSGSGTDTQYF. CDR3 nucleotides: TGTGCCAGTAGACCCAGCGGGAGCGGGACAGATACGCAGTATTTT.